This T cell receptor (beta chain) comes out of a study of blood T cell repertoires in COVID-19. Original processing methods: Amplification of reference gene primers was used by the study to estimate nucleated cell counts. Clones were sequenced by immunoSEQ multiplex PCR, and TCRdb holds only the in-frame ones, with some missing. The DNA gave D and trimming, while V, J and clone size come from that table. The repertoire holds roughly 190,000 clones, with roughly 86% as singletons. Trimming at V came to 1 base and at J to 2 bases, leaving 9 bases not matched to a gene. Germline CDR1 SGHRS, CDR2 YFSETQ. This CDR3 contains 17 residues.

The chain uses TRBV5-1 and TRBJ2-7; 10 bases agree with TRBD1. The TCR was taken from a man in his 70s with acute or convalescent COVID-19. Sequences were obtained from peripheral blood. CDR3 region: CASSLYMAGTGAYEQYF. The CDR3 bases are TGCGCCAGCAGCTTGTATATGGCCGGGACAGGGGCCTACGAGCAGTACTTC.